This TCR beta chain was retrieved from a study of cytomegalovirus exposure and HLA in healthy donors. Study-level information: In an early release, HLA-typed donors contributed 90 million or so unique TCR sequences.

Study results and caveats: Some V segments could not be told apart, so they were left out, TRBV6-2 and TRBV6-3 among them. In an earlier analysis, about 87% or about 30%: the productive usage of most TCR beta V segments. Most CMV-associated TCR beta chains appeared HLA-restricted in a later analysis.

To note about this clone: Its antigen remains unknown.

PCR primers comprised 60 Vbeta and 13 Jbeta primers. Profiled with immunoSEQ multiplex PCR; TCRdb holds only in-frame clones, not every one. The sample shows approximately 150,000 clones, 65% to 85% of them seen only once. V was clipped by 5 bases and J by 12 bases; unmatched bases: 14. This CDR3 has 15 amino acids. Germline V gene data show CDR1 as SGHVS and CDR2 as FNYEAQ. The clonotype was recovered from a middle-aged woman in good health and CMV-seropositive. The sequenced sample was PBMCs. The chain links TRBV7-6 to TRBJ2-1; 9 bases match TRBD2. In nucleotides, the CDR3 is TGTGCCAGCAGCCCCTTCACTGATAGCGGGAGTGGGCAGTTCTTC. This encodes CASSPFTDSGSGQFF.